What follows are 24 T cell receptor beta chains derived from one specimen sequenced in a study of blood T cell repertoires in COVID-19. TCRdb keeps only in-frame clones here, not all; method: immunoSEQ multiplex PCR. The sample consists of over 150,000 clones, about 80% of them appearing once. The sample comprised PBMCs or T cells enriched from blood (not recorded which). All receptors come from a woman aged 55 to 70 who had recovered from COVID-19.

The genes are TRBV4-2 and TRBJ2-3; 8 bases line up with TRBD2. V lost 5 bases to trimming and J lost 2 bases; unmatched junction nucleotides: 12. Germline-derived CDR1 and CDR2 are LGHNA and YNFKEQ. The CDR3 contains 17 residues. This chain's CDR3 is CASSSLTTAGVTDTQYF. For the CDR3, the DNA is TGTGCCAGCAGCTCACTAACCACAGCGGGGGTCACAGATACGCAGTATTTT.

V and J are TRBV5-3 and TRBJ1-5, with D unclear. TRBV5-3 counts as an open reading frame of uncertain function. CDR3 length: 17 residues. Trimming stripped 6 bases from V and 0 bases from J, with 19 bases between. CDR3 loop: CARIKENSRRSNQPQHF. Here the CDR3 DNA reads TGTGCCAGAATCAAGGAGAACTCCCGTCGTAGCAATCAGCCCCAGCATTTT.

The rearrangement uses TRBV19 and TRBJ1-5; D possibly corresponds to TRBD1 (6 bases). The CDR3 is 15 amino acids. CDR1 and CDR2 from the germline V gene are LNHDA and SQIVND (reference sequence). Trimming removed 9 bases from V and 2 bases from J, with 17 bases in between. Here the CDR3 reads CASRDGRQGNQPQHF. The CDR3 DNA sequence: TGTGCCAGCCGTGATGGGCGACAGGGCAATCAGCCCCAGCATTTT.

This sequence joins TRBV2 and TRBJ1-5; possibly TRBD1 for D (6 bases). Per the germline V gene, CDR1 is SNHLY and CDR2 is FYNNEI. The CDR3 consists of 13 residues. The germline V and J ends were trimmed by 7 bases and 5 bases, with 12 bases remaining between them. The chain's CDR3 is CASNRVSYQPQHF. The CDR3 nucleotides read TGTGCCAGCAACAGGGTTTCCTATCAGCCCCAGCATTTT.

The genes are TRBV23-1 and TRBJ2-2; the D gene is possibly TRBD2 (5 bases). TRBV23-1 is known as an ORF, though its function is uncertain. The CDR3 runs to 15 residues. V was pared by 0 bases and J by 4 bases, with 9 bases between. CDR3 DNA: TGCGCCAGCAGTCAATCGGCGGGCCCCACCGGGGAGCTGTTTTTT. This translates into CASSQSAGPTGELFF.

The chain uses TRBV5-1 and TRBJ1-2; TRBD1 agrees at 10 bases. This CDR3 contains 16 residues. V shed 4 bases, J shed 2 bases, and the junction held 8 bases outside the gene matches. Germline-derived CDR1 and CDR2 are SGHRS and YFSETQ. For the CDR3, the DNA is TGCGCCAGCAGCCCCTTCGGGGACAGGGGAAACTATGGCTACACCTTC. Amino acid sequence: CASSPFGDRGNYGYTF.

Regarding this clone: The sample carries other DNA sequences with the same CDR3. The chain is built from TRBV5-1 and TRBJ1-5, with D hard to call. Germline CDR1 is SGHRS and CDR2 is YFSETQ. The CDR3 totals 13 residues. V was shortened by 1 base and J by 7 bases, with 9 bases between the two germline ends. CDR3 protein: CASSLNPGQPQHF. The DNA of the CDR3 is TGCGCCAGCAGCTTGAACCCGGGGCAGCCCCAGCATTTT.

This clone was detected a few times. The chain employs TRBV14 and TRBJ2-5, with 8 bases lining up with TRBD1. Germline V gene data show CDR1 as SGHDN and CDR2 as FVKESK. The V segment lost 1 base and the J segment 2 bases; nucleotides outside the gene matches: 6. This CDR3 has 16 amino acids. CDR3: CASSQGITGGQETQYF. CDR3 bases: TGTGCCAGCAGCCAAGGGATAACAGGGGGGCAAGAGACCCAGTACTTC.

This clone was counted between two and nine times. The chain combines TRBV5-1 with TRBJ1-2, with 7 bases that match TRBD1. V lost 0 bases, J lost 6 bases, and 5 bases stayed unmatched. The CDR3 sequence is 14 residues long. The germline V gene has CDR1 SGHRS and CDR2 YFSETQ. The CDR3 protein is CASSLVGQGDGYTF. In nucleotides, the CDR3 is TGCGCCAGCAGCTTGGTTGGGCAGGGGGATGGCTACACCTTC.

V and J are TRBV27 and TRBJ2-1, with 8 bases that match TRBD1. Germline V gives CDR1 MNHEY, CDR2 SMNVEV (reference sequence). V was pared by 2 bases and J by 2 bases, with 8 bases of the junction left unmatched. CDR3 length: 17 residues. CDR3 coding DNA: TGTGCCAGCAGTTTAAGACCCCCAGGGGGCGCCTACAATGAGCAGTTCTTC. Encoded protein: CASSLRPPGGAYNEQFF.

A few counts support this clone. The CDR3 loop reads CASTIKLAGGDEQFF. In DNA, the CDR3 is TGTGCCAGCACCATTAAACTAGCGGGGGGCGATGAGCAGTTCTTC. V and J are TRBV5-5 and TRBJ2-1, with TRBD2 matching 12 bases. The CDR3 totals 15 residues. Germline V gene sequence: CDR1 SGHKS, CDR2 YYEKEE (reference sequence). With 6 bases clipped from V and 8 bases from J, the junction kept 9 bases outside the gene matches. Variable domain in full (rest from reference TRBV5-5 and TRBJ2-1): DAGVTQSPTHLIKTRGQQVTLRCSPISGHKSVSWYQQVLGQGPQFIFQYYEKEERGRGNFPDRFSARQFPNYSSELNVNALLLGDSALYLCASTIKLAGGDEQFFGPGTRLTVL.

CDR3 sequence reads: CASSPGLAGGGTYEQYF. In nucleotides, the CDR3 is TGCGCCAGCAGCCCGGGACTAGCGGGGGGAGGGACCTACGAGCAGTACTTC. The chain combines TRBV4-1 with TRBJ2-7; 15 bases match TRBD2. V dropped 4 bases and J dropped 2; count of bases not matched to a gene: 6. The germline gives CDR1 MGHRA, CDR2 YSYEKL. CDR3 size: 17 residues.

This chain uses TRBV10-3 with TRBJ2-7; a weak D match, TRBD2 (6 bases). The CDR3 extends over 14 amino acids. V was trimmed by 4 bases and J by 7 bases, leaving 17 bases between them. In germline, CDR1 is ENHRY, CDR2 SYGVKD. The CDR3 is CAISVSGTAGEQYF. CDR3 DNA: TGTGCCATCAGTGTTTCCGGGACGGCGGGAGAGCAGTACTTC.

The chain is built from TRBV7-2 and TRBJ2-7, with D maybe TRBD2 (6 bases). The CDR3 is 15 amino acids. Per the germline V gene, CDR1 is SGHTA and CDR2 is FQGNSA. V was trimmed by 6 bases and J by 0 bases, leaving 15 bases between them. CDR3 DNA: TGTGCCAGCAGAGGCCCGGGACTCAGCTCCTACGAGCAGTACTTC. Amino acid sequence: CASRGPGLSSYEQYF.

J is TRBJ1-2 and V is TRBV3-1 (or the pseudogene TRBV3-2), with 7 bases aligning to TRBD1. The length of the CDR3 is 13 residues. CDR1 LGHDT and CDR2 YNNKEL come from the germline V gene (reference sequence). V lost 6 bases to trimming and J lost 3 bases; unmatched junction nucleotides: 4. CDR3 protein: CASRNRGHYGYTF. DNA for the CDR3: TGTGCCAGCAGAAACAGGGGACACTATGGCTACACCTTC.

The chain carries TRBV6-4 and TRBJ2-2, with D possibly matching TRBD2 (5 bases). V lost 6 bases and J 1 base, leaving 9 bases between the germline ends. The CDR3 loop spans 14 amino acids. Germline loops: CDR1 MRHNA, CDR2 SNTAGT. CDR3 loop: CASRTRENTGELFF. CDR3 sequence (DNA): TGTGCCAGCAGAACTAGAGAGAACACCGGGGAGCTGTTTTTT.

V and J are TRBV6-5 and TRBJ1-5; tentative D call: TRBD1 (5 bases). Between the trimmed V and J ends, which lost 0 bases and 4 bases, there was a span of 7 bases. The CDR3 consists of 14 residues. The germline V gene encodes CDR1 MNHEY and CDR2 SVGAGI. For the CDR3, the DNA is TGTGCCAGCAGTTACTCGGGGCGAAATCAGCCCCAGCATTTT. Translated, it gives CASSYSGRNQPQHF.

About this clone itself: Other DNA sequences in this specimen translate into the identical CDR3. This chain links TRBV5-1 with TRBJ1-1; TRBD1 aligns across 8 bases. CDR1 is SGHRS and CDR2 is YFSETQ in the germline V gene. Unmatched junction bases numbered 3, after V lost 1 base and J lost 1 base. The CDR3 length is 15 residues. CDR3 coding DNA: TGCGCCAGCAGCTTGCCCGGGACAGGGAACACTGAAGCTTTCTTT. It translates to CASSLPGTGNTEAFF.

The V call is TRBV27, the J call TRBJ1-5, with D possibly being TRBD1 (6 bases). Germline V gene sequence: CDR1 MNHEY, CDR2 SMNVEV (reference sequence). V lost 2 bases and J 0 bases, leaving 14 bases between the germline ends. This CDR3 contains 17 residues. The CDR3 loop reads CASSLTGQGYSNQPQHF. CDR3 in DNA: TGTGCCAGCAGTTTAACAGGGCAAGGGTATAGCAATCAGCCCCAGCATTTT.

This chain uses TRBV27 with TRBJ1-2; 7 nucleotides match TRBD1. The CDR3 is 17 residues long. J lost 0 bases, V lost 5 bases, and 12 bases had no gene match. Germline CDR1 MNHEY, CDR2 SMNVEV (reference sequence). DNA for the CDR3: TGTGCCAGCAGTCCCCGGACAGGCCCCCTCACTAACTATGGCTACACCTTC. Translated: CASSPRTGPLTNYGYTF.

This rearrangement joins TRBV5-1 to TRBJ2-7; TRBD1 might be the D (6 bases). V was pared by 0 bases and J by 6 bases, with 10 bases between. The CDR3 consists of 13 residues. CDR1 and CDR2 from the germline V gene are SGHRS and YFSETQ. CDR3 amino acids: CASSLGQAAEQYF. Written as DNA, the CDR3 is TGCGCCAGCAGCTTGGGACAGGCCGCCGAGCAGTACTTC. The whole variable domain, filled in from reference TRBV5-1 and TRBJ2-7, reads KAGVTQTPRYLIKTRGQQVTLSCSPISGHRSVSWYQQTPGQGLQFLFEYFSETQRNKGNFPGRFSGRQFSNSRSEMNVSTLELGDSALYLCASSLGQAAEQYFGPGTRLTVT.

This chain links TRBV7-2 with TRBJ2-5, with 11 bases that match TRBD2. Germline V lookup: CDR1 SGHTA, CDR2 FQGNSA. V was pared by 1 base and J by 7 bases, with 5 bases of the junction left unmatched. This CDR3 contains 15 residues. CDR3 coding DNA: TGTGCCAGCAGCTTAGGTCTAGCGGGGGGCGGGACCCAGTACTTC. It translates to CASSLGLAGGGTQYF.

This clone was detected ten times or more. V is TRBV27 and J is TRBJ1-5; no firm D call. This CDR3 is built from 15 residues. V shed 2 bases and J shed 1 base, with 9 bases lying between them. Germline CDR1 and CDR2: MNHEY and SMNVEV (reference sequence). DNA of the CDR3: TGTGCCAGCAGTTTAAACCGAGGGAGCAATCAGCCCCAGCATTTT. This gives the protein CASSLNRGSNQPQHF.

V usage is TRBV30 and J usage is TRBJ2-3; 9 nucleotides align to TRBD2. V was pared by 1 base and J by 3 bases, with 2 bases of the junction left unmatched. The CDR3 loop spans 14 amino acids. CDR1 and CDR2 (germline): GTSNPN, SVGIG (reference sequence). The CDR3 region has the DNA TGTGCCTGGAGTGACAGCGGGGGGACAGATACGCAGTATTTT. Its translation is CAWSDSGGTDTQYF. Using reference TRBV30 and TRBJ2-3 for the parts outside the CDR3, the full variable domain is SQTIHQWPATLVQPVGSPLSLECTVEGTSNPNLYWYRQAAGRGLQLLFYSVGIGQISSEVPQNLSASRPQDRQFILSSKKLLLSDSGFYLCAWSDSGGTDTQYFGPGTRLTVL.